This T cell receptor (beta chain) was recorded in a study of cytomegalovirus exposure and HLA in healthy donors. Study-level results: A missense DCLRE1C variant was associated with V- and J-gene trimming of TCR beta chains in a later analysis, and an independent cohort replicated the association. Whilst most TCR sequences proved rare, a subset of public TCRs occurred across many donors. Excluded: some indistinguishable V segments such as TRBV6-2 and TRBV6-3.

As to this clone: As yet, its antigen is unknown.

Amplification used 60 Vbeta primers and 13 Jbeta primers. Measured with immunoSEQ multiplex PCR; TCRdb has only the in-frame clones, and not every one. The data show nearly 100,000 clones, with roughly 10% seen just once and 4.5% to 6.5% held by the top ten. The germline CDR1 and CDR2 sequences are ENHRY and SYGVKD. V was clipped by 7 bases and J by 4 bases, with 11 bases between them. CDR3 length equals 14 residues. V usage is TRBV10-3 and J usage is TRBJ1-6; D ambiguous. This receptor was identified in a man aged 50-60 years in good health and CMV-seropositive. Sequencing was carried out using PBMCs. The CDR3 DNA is TGTGCCATCACTCCCGACATGTATAATTCACCCCTCCACTTT. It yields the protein CAITPDMYNSPLHF.